These 25 T cell receptor beta chains were sequenced from one sample in a study of blood T cell repertoires in COVID-19. This table comes from immunoSEQ multiplex PCR, and its TCRdb copy is limited to in-frame clones, with some not included. The sample comprises about 210,000 clones, 85% of which are singletons, and 2% to 3% rests with the top ten. Sequenced material: peripheral blood. The receptors originated from a woman aged 70-85 years with COVID-19, enrolled during active disease.

The chain carries TRBV4-1 and TRBJ2-3; TRBD2 aligns across 11 bases. The germline gives CDR1 MGHRA, CDR2 YSYEKL. V was clipped by 4 bases and J by 6 bases; unmatched bases: 15. The CDR3 runs to 18 residues. The CDR3 coding sequence is TGCGCCAGCAGCCCCTTGCAATTCGGTAGCGGGAGGGAGGATACGCAGTATTTT. It encodes CASSPLQFGSGREDTQYF.

The V and J genes are TRBV5-6 and TRBJ2-1; D uncertain. CDR3 length: 13 amino acids. Trimming left V 1 base short and J 3 bases short, with 5 bases between. Germline V gene data show CDR1 as SGHDT and CDR2 as YYEEEE. CDR3 loop: CASSLFVYNEQFF. For the CDR3, the DNA is TGTGCCAGCAGCTTGTTCGTCTACAATGAGCAGTTCTTC.

The chain links TRBV3-1 (or the pseudogene TRBV3-2) to TRBJ2-1; D ambiguous. CDR1 is LGHDT, CDR2 YNNKEL, per germline (reference sequence). Trimming took off 1 base at V and 6 bases at J, with 7 bases between the two ends. CDR3 size: 13 residues. CDR3 in DNA: TGTGCCAGCAGCCAAGTTACTGTCAATGAGCAGTTCTTC. It translates to CASSQVTVNEQFF.

V gene TRBV6-6 combines with J gene TRBJ1-5, with a weak D call TRBD1 (5 bases). V was shortened by 7 bases and J by 2 bases, with 12 bases between the two germline ends. Germline CDR1 reads MNHNY; CDR2 reads SVGAGI (reference sequence). The length of the CDR3 is 14 residues. The CDR3 sequence: CASTQGGGNQPQHF. The CDR3 DNA sequence: TGTGCCAGCACCCAGGGTGGGGGCAATCAGCCCCAGCATTTT.

The chain couples TRBV7-3 to TRBJ1-1; D unclear. Germline-derived CDR1 and CDR2 are SGHTA and FQGTGA. Trimming took 8 bases from V and 10 from J, leaving 14 bases between them. The CDR3 covers 11 residues. The DNA for the CDR3 is TGTGCCAGCCATCCCCTCCCGGGAGCTTTCTTT. It codes for CASHPLPGAFF.

The V call is TRBV7-2, the J call TRBJ1-5, with 12 bases fitting TRBD1. V shed 3 bases and J 2 bases; nucleotides not matched to a gene: 8. In germline, CDR1 is SGHTA, CDR2 FQGNSA. This CDR3 region has 18 residues. Here the CDR3 DNA reads TGTGCCAGCAGCTTGACCGGGACAGGGGGCGAGGGCAATCAGCCCCAGCATTTT. Its translation is CASSLTGTGGEGNQPQHF. Full variable domain (remainder filled in from reference TRBV7-2 and TRBJ1-5): GAGVSQSPSNKVTEKGKDVELRCDPISGHTALYWYRQSLGQGLEFLIYFQGNSAPDKSGLPSDRFSAERTGGSVSTLTIQRTQQEDSAVYLCASSLTGTGGEGNQPQHFGDGTRLSIL.

The chain uses TRBV6-6 and TRBJ2-5, with a possible D match to TRBD2 (6 bases). CDR1 is MNHNY and CDR2 is SVGAGI in the germline V gene (reference sequence). V was trimmed by 6 bases and J by 1 base, leaving 18 bases between them. There are 16 residues in the CDR3. In DNA form, the CDR3 reads TGTGCCAGCAGCCTAGGGACTCAGGACATCCAAGAGACCCAGTACTTC. It encodes CASSLGTQDIQETQYF.

CDR3 nucleotides: TGTGCCAGCAGTTACGAAGGACAGGGGGGTTACGAGCAGTACTTC. This encodes CASSYEGQGGYEQYF. The chain uses TRBV6-6 and TRBJ2-7; TRBD1 matches 10 bases. The length of the CDR3 is 15 residues. CDR1 is MNHNY, CDR2 SVGAGI, per germline (reference sequence). V gave up 2 bases and J gave up 4 bases; unmatched junction bases: 5.

The rearrangement links TRBV11-3 to TRBJ1-2, with TRBD1 as a possible D gene (6 bases). The length of the CDR3 is 15 residues. The V end was cut by 4 bases, the J end by 0 bases, with 12 bases between. The V gene's germline CDR1 is SGHNT and CDR2 YENEEA. CDR3 region: CASSSRQAANYGYTF. CDR3 in DNA: TGTGCCAGCAGCTCCAGACAGGCCGCTAACTATGGCTACACCTTC.

The chain recombines TRBV5-6 with TRBJ2-5; D is unresolved. Trimming shortened V by 7 bases and J by 5 bases, and 9 bases separated the two germline ends. The CDR3 is 11 residues long. Germline-derived CDR1 and CDR2 are SGHDT and YYEEEE. CDR3 region: CASSGWETQYF. CDR3 sequence (DNA): TGTGCCAGCTCAGGATGGGAGACCCAGTACTTC.

The chain joins TRBV6-5 to TRBJ2-7, with TRBD2 matching over 7 bases. The CDR3 totals 13 residues. The germline gives CDR1 MNHEY, CDR2 SVGAGI. J was trimmed by 5 bases and V by 6 bases; bases with no gene match: 7. The CDR3 DNA sequence: TGTGCCAGCAGCCGGGGGAGGGGAGACGAGCAGTACTTC. It yields the protein CASSRGRGDEQYF.

Only a few counts were recorded for this clone. V and J are TRBV12-3 or TRBV12-4 and TRBJ1-2; 11 bases align to TRBD1. With V trimmed by 6 bases and J by 8 bases, 2 bases remained unmatched. The CDR3 loop spans 12 amino acids. CDR3 sequence: CASRRTGGGYTF. For the CDR3, the DNA is TGTGCCAGCAGGAGGACAGGGGGCGGCTACACCTTC.

This clone has a single count. This chain links TRBV10-3 with TRBJ2-1; a weak D match, TRBD1 (6 bases). In germline, CDR1 is ENHRY, CDR2 SYGVKD. With 5 bases removed from V and 7 bases from J, the gap between germline ends came to 9 bases. The CDR3 covers 12 residues. CDR3 loop: CAISQGTNEQFF. The CDR3 DNA sequence: TGTGCCATCAGTCAGGGGACGAATGAGCAGTTCTTC.

The chain employs TRBV20-1 and TRBJ1-1; the D is unclear. Germline CDR1 reads DFQATT; CDR2 reads SNEGSKA (reference sequence). The CDR3 has 10 amino acids. In DNA form, the CDR3 reads TGCTCATTCATGAACACTGAAGCTTTCTTT. Its protein product is CSFMNTEAFF.

The chain joins TRBV18 to TRBJ2-7; 7 nucleotides line up with TRBD2. Germline V CDR1 and CDR2: KGHSH, LQKENI. The CDR3 covers 13 residues. With V trimmed by 3 bases and J by 4 bases, 3 bases remained unmatched. CDR3 sequence reads: CASSPSGGYEQYF. CDR3 nucleotide sequence: TGTGCCAGCTCACCTTCGGGAGGTTACGAGCAGTACTTC.

The chain links TRBV18 to TRBJ2-7; 10 bases are a match to TRBD1. CDR1 KGHSH and CDR2 LQKENI come from the germline V gene. V lost 3 bases and J lost 4; bases outside the gene matches: 3. The CDR3 has 14 amino acids. DNA of the CDR3: TGTGCCAGCTCACCCGGGACAGGGGAATACGAGCAGTACTTC. It is translated as CASSPGTGEYEQYF. Filled out from reference TRBV18 and TRBJ2-7, the complete variable domain reads NAGVMQNPRHLVRRRGQEARLRCSPMKGHSHVYWYRQLPEEGLKFMVYLQKENIIDESGMPKERFSAEFPKEGPSILRIQQVVRGDSAAYFCASSPGTGEYEQYFGPGTRLTVT.

The genes are TRBV7-9 and TRBJ1-3; the D is unclear. This CDR3 spans 15 amino acids. Germline V CDR1 and CDR2: SEHNR, FQNEAQ (reference sequence). Trimming pared 5 bases from V and 4 bases from J, leaving 15 bases between. Here the CDR3 DNA reads TGTGCCAGCAGCCACTCTGAGACATTCGGAAACACCATATATTTT. Translating it yields CASSHSETFGNTIYF.

The chain couples TRBV6-5 to TRBJ1-2; D is possibly TRBD1 (6 bases). CDR3 length equals 14 residues. The V gene's germline CDR1 is MNHEY and CDR2 SVGAGI. Trimming shortened V by 5 bases and J by 2 bases, and 12 bases separated the two germline ends. Written as DNA, the CDR3 is TGTGCCAGCAGTCGGGAGGGGGGGAACTATGGCTACACCTTC. Protein sequence: CASSREGGNYGYTF.

The chain recombines TRBV9 with TRBJ1-2, with D hard to call. Germline CDR1 and CDR2: SGDLS and YYNGEE. The CDR3 covers 12 residues. V lost 3 bases and J 8 bases, leaving 11 bases between the germline ends. CDR3 DNA sequence: TGTGCCAGCAGCGCGAGGGCGGCAGGCTACACCTTC. This translates into CASSARAAGYTF.

V usage is TRBV15 and J usage is TRBJ1-4, with D hard to call. The CDR3 sequence is 13 residues long. Germline V gene sequence: CDR1 LNHNV, CDR2 YYDKDF (reference sequence). Trimming took 1 base from V and 6 from J, leaving 6 bases between them. Written as DNA, the CDR3 is TGTGCCACCAGCAGAGGGAGAGATGAAAAACTGTTTTTT. Its protein is CATSRGRDEKLFF.

The rearrangement uses TRBV19 and TRBJ1-5; 9 nucleotides line up with TRBD1. J gave up 4 bases and V 4 bases, and 8 bases lay outside the gene matches. Germline V gene data show CDR1 as LNHDA and CDR2 as SQIVND (reference sequence). The CDR3 has 16 amino acids. The CDR3 nucleotides are TGTGCCAGTAGTACTTCTCGGGGACAGGGAAATCAGCCCCAGCATTTT. This translates into CASSTSRGQGNQPQHF. Using reference TRBV19 and TRBJ1-5 for the parts outside the CDR3, the full variable domain is DGGITQSPKYLFRKEGQNVTLSCEQNLNHDAMYWYRQDPGQGLRLIYYSQIVNDFQKGDIAEGYSVSREKKESFPLTVTSAQKNPTAFYLCASSTSRGQGNQPQHFGDGTRLSIL.

This clone was seen more than once but under ten times. The chain is built from TRBV14 and TRBJ2-7; possible D gene TRBD1, 6 bases. Trimming took off 0 bases at V and 13 bases at J, with 16 bases between the two ends. The CDR3 extends over 13 amino acids. Germline V gene sequence: CDR1 SGHDN, CDR2 FVKESK. The CDR3: CASSQDLDSASYF. CDR3 DNA sequence: TGTGCCAGCAGCCAAGATCTGGACAGCGCGAGCTACTTC.

This clone was seen once. The chain is built from TRBV27 and TRBJ2-2; maybe TRBD2 (5 bases). The CDR3 loop spans 17 amino acids. CDR1 and CDR2 from the germline V gene are MNHEY and SMNVEV (reference sequence). V was pared by 7 bases and J by 2 bases, with 20 bases between. CDR3 in amino acids: CASTSLSRVLNTGELFF. Written as DNA, the CDR3 is TGTGCCAGCACCTCTCTTTCGCGGGTTCTCAACACCGGGGAGCTGTTTTTT.

The CDR3 here is CASSTTGGGNTIYF. In DNA, the CDR3 is TGTGCCAGTAGTACGACAGGTGGGGGAAACACCATATATTTT. This chain joins TRBV19 and TRBJ1-3, with a tentative D call TRBD1 (6 bases). Germline CDR1 is LNHDA and CDR2 is SQIVND (reference sequence). This CDR3 region has 14 residues. V gave up 4 bases and J gave up 4 bases, with 11 bases separating them.

The chain employs TRBV19 and TRBJ1-6; 10 nucleotides agree with TRBD1. The junction had 2 bases not matched to a gene; V was cut back by 5 bases and J by 7 bases. The CDR3 runs 14 residues. CDR1 and CDR2 from the germline V gene are LNHDA and SQIVND (reference sequence). CDR3 sequence: CASSVGQGNSPLHF. CDR3 nucleotide sequence: TGTGCCAGTAGTGTGGGACAGGGGAATTCACCCCTCCACTTT.